One and the same sample provided the 14 T cell receptor beta chains below, sequenced in a study of OX40 agonist ivuxolimab in advanced cancers. Measured with immunoSEQ multiplex PCR; TCRdb has only the in-frame clones, and not every one. Of 9,500 to 15,000 clones listed, about 80% are singletons. Source: CD4+ or CD8+ T cells sorted from blood, taken in a trial of the OX40 agonist ivuxolimab. These receptors were taken from an adult with an advanced solid tumor such as melanoma, head and neck, liver or kidney cancer.

This chain links TRBV5-7 with TRBJ1-5; D ambiguous. TRBV5-7 is treated as an ORF (open reading frame) with a function not yet certain. Trimming stripped 0 bases from V and 6 bases from J, with 7 bases between. The CDR3 contains 13 residues. DNA for the CDR3: TGTGCCAGCAGCTTGGTAGGCGCTCAGCCCCAGCATTTT. It translates to CASSLVGAQPQHF.

The rearrangement uses TRBV19 and TRBJ2-3; 10 nucleotides align to TRBD2. The germline V gene encodes CDR1 LNHDA and CDR2 SQIVND (reference sequence). CDR3 size: 17 residues. J lost 0 bases, V lost 5 bases, and 8 bases had no gene match. The CDR3 nucleotides are TGTGCCAGTAGTCTCTCTAGCGGGGGCTTAAGCACAGATACGCAGTATTTT. It is translated as CASSLSSGGLSTDTQYF. The whole variable domain, filled in from reference TRBV19 and TRBJ2-3, reads DGGITQSPKYLFRKEGQNVTLSCEQNLNHDAMYWYRQDPGQGLRLIYYSQIVNDFQKGDIAEGYSVSREKKESFPLTVTSAQKNPTAFYLCASSLSSGGLSTDTQYFGPGTRLTVL.

By share of the sample, this clone is medium-sized. V gene TRBV7-9 combines with J gene TRBJ2-3; D call uncertain. Trimming removed 6 bases at V and 2 bases at J, with 6 bases between. This CDR3 spans 12 amino acids. In germline, CDR1 is SEHNR, CDR2 FQNEAQ (reference sequence). CDR3 sequence: CASSFDTDTQYF. The CDR3 nucleotides are TGTGCCAGCAGTTTTGACACAGATACGCAGTATTTT.

The rearrangement uses TRBV5-6 and TRBJ1-1; D gene ambiguous. Per the germline V gene, CDR1 is SGHDT and CDR2 is YYEEEE. V was trimmed by 5 bases and J by 1 base, leaving 6 bases between them. This CDR3 contains 12 residues. This chain's CDR3 is CASSDPNTEAFF. The CDR3 nucleotides are TGTGCCAGCAGTGACCCGAACACTGAAGCTTTCTTT. The entire variable domain, with the rest obtained from reference TRBV5-6 and TRBJ1-1, is as follows: DAGVTQSPTHLIKTRGQQVTLRCSPKSGHDTVSWYQQALGQGPQFIFQYYEEEERQRGNFPDRFSGHQFPNYSSELNVNALLLGDSALYLCASSDPNTEAFFGQGTRLTVV.

The sample holds one count of this clone. V gene TRBV13 combines with J gene TRBJ2-5; D may be TRBD1 or TRBD2 (7 bases each). CDR3 length: 16 residues. Trimming took 4 bases from V and 3 from J, leaving 18 bases between them. Germline V gene lookup returns CDR1 PRHDT and CDR2 FYEKMQ (reference sequence). Here the CDR3 DNA reads TGTGCCAGCAGCTCCCAGGGGGGGGCCCTTAAAGAGACCCAGTACTTC. It codes for CASSSQGGALKETQYF.

A note on this clone: Additional DNA sequences in this sample encode the identical CDR3. The chain recombines TRBV29-1 with TRBJ1-1; D remains unclear. The germline V gene encodes CDR1 SQVTM and CDR2 ANQGSEA. Trimming removed 4 bases from V and 0 bases from J, with 9 bases in between. There are 13 residues in the CDR3. CDR3 bases: TGCAGCGTTGTTGAGCAGATGAACACTGAAGCTTTCTTT. It encodes CSVVEQMNTEAFF. Based on the CDR3 plus reference TRBV29-1 and TRBJ1-1, the full variable domain is SAVISQKPSRDICQRGTSLTIQCQVDSQVTMMFWYRQQPGQSLTLIATANQGSEATYESGFVIDKFPISRPNLTFSTLTVSNMSPEDSSIYLCSVVEQMNTEAFFGQGTRLTVV.

Notes on this clone: An end of the junction differs from the germline gene, which may be a read error. The chain couples TRBV13 to TRBJ2-5; 7 nucleotides line up with TRBD2. Per the germline V gene, CDR1 is PRHDT and CDR2 is FYEKMQ (reference sequence). The CDR3 contains 15 residues. CDR3: CASKPTSLYQETRYF. DNA for the CDR3: TGTGCCAGCAAGCCGACTAGCCTGTACCAAGAGACCCGGTACTTC.

This chain connects TRBV10-3 to TRBJ2-7; D gene ambiguous. V was cut by 0 bases and J by 5 bases, with 8 bases left in between. The length of the CDR3 is 13 residues. Germline-derived CDR1 and CDR2 are ENHRY and SYGVKD. The chain's CDR3 is CAISESNPNEQYF. CDR3 nucleotides: TGTGCCATCAGTGAGTCCAACCCAAACGAGCAGTACTTC.

This clone is termed medium-sized. The chain uses TRBV18 and TRBJ2-7, with TRBD2 matching 12 bases. The CDR3 runs 12 residues. Germline V lookup: CDR1 KGHSH, CDR2 LQKENI. With 8 bases clipped from V and 4 bases from J, the junction kept 0 bases outside the gene matches. The CDR3 nucleotides read TGTGCCAGCACTAGCGGGGGGTACGAGCAGTACTTC. Protein product: CASTSGGYEQYF.

The V call is TRBV4-1, the J call TRBJ1-1; D is perhaps TRBD1 (5 bases). Trimming took off 0 bases at V and 3 bases at J, with 17 bases between the two ends. Germline CDR1 and CDR2: MGHRA and YSYEKL. The CDR3 has 17 amino acids. The chain's CDR3 is CASSQEPRRGVYTEAFF. CDR3 sequence (DNA): TGCGCCAGCAGCCAAGAACCACGACGGGGGGTTTACACTGAAGCTTTCTTT.

The chain has TRBV18 and TRBJ2-7; D is uncertain. Deletions cut 0 bases from V and 2 bases from J, with 14 bases between. The CDR3 totals 16 residues. Looked up from germline, CDR1 is KGHSH and CDR2 is LQKENI. The CDR3 DNA reads TGTGCCAGCTCACCACCGAAGGGTGTAGACGCCTACGAGCAGTACTTC. Amino acids: CASSPPKGVDAYEQYF. Full variable domain (remainder filled in from reference TRBV18 and TRBJ2-7): NAGVMQNPRHLVRRRGQEARLRCSPMKGHSHVYWYRQLPEEGLKFMVYLQKENIIDESGMPKERFSAEFPKEGPSILRIQQVVRGDSAAYFCASSPPKGVDAYEQYFGPGTRLTVT.

The CDR3 protein is CASSQTRGYTGGANVLTF. CDR3 in DNA: TGTGCCAGCAGCCAGACTCGGGGGTACACAGGTGGGGCCAACGTCCTGACTTTC. The chain couples TRBV5-6 to TRBJ2-6; D might be TRBD2 (6 bases). The V and J ends lost 4 bases and 3 bases respectively, with 20 bases between them. In germline, CDR1 is SGHDT, CDR2 YYEEEE. There are 18 residues in the CDR3. Full variable domain (missing parts from reference TRBV5-6 and TRBJ2-6): DAGVTQSPTHLIKTRGQQVTLRCSPKSGHDTVSWYQQALGQGPQFIFQYYEEEERQRGNFPDRFSGHQFPNYSSELNVNALLLGDSALYLCASSQTRGYTGGANVLTFGAGSRLTVL.

The chain carries TRBV4-3 and TRBJ2-5; 7 bases agree with TRBD2. The CDR3 is made up of 14 amino acids. Germline CDR1 and CDR2: LGHNA and YSLEER. V lost 4 bases, J lost 2 bases, and 4 bases stayed unmatched. The CDR3 reads CASSRGLGQETQYF. CDR3 coding DNA: TGCGCCAGCAGCCGAGGACTAGGACAAGAGACCCAGTACTTC.

This chain connects TRBV4-3 to TRBJ1-4, with D unclear. This CDR3 spans 15 amino acids. Germline V CDR1 and CDR2: LGHNA, YSLEER. The V end was cut by 3 bases, the J end by 0 bases, with 8 bases between. In DNA, the CDR3 is TGCGCCAGCAGCCATCTGAGGTCAACTAATGAAAAACTGTTTTTT. Protein product: CASSHLRSTNEKLFF.